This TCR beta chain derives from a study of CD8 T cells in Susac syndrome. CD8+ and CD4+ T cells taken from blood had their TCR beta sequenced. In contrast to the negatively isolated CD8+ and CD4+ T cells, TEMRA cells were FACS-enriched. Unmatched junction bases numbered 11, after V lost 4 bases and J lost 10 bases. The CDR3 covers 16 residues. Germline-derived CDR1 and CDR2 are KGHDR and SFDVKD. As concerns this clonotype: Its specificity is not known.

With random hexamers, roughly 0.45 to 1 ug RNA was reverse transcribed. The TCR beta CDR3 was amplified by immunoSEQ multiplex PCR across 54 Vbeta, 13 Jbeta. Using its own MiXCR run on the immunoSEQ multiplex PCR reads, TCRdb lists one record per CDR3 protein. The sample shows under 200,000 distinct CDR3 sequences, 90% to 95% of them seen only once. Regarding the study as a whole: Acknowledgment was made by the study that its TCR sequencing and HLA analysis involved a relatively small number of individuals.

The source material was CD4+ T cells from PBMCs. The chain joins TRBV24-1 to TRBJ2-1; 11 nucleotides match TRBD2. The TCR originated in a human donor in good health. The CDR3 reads CATSDPGLAAREEQFF. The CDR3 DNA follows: TGTGCCACCAGTGACCCGGGACTAGCGGCCCGGGAGGAGCAGTTCTTC.